This passage covers 17 T cell receptor beta chains from one sample sequenced in a study of T cell responses to AZD1222 COVID-19 vaccine. Repertoires were generated with immunoSEQ multiplex PCR, while TCRdb's copy carries only in-frame clones and drops some. The sample gives roughly 93,000 clones, 85% to 90% of which show up once; about 28% is in the top ten. Sample: peripheral blood, taken on day 0 of AZD1222 vaccination. The receptors come from an adult in good health.

This clone was seen a few times. The chain couples TRBV6-5 to TRBJ2-7; no clear D. Looked up from germline, CDR1 is MNHEY and CDR2 is SVGAGI. The CDR3 contains 14 residues. Trimming took 6 bases from V and 5 from J, leaving 17 bases between them. The CDR3 here is CASSHGPRANEQYF. For the CDR3, the DNA is TGTGCCAGCAGCCACGGGCCCCGGGCAAACGAGCAGTACTTC.

V gene TRBV2 combines with J gene TRBJ2-5; 8 bases are a match to TRBD1. The CDR3 loop spans 14 amino acids. V lost 6 bases, J lost 5 bases, and 8 bases stayed unmatched. Germline CDR1 reads SNHLY; CDR2 reads FYNNEI. The CDR3 protein is CASSADRGGETQYF. The CDR3, as DNA: TGTGCCAGCAGCGCTGACAGGGGTGGGGAGACCCAGTACTTC. Looking up the rest from reference TRBV2 and TRBJ2-5 gives the full variable domain: EPEVTQTPSHQVTQMGQEVILRCVPISNHLYFYWYRQILGQKVEFLVSFYNNEISEKSEIFDDQFSVERPDGSNFTLKIRSTKLEDSAMYFCASSADRGGETQYFGPGTRLLVL.

The chain links TRBV30 to TRBJ2-1; 7 bases are a match to TRBD2. V lost 2 bases to trimming and J lost 5 bases; unmatched junction nucleotides: 3. The CDR3 covers 13 residues. Per germline, CDR1 GTSNPN and CDR2 SVGIG (reference sequence). CDR3 DNA: TGTGCCTGGAGTAGTCTAGCGGACAATGAGCAGTTCTTC. Its protein product is CAWSSLADNEQFF.

The rearrangement joins TRBV9 to TRBJ2-7, with 9 nucleotides matching TRBD1. The CDR3 has 16 residues. Trimming removed 0 bases from V and 5 bases from J; junction bases left unmatched: 9. Germline V lookup: CDR1 SGDLS, CDR2 YYNGEE. The CDR3 sequence is CASSVALGQGIDEQYF. The CDR3 DNA is TGTGCCAGCAGCGTAGCTCTGGGACAGGGAATCGACGAGCAGTACTTC. Supplemented by reference TRBV9 and TRBJ2-7, the full variable domain reads DSGVTQTPKHLITATGQRVTLRCSPRSGDLSVYWYQQSLDQGLQFLIQYYNGEERAKGNILERFSAQQFPDLHSELNLSSLELGDSALYFCASSVALGQGIDEQYFGPGTRLTVT.

CDR3 bases: TGTGCCAGCAGCTCCACTAGCGGGAGGGTCCAAGAGACCCAGTACTTC. The encoded protein is CASSSTSGRVQETQYF. The rearrangement links TRBV7-6 to TRBJ2-5, with 13 bases lining up with TRBD2. The CDR3 sequence is 16 residues long. Trimming at V came to 4 bases and at J to 1 base, leaving 3 bases not matched to a gene. Germline assignment: CDR1 SGHVS and CDR2 FNYEAQ. The full variable domain, completed using reference TRBV7-6 and TRBJ2-5, is GAGVSQSPRYKVTKRGQDVALRCDPISGHVSLYWYRQALGQGPEFLTYFNYEAQQDKSGLPNDRFSAERPEGSISTLTIQRTEQRDSAMYRCASSSTSGRVQETQYFGPGTRLLVL.

The V call is TRBV5-1, the J call TRBJ1-4, with a possible D match to TRBD1 (5 bases). This CDR3 comprises 16 residues. V lost 0 bases and J lost 0, with 9 bases in between. Germline V gene lookup returns CDR1 SGHRS and CDR2 YFSETQ. The CDR3 DNA reads as TGCGCCAGCAGCTTGGAAAGGACAACAACTAATGAAAAACTGTTTTTT. As protein: CASSLERTTTNEKLFF. Full variable domain (missing parts from reference TRBV5-1 and TRBJ1-4): KAGVTQTPRYLIKTRGQQVTLSCSPISGHRSVSWYQQTPGQGLQFLFEYFSETQRNKGNFPGRFSGRQFSNSRSEMNVSTLELGDSALYLCASSLERTTTNEKLFFGSGTQLSVL.

V is TRBV9 and J is TRBJ1-1; 8 nucleotides match TRBD1. Germline V gene sequence: CDR1 SGDLS, CDR2 YYNGEE. The CDR3 spans 17 residues. V dropped 7 bases and J dropped 5; count of bases not matched to a gene: 19. The CDR3 is CASGGGLGQGGETEAFF. The CDR3 DNA sequence: TGTGCCAGCGGTGGGGGACTTGGACAGGGAGGGGAAACTGAAGCTTTCTTT.

The CDR3 bases are TGTGCCAGCAGTTTACTGACAGGGCTGTTTGGCAATCAGCCCCAGCATTTT. This sequence encodes CASSLLTGLFGNQPQHF. The J gene is TRBJ1-5, the V gene TRBV28, with TRBD1 matching 7 bases. V gave up 2 bases and J gave up 2 bases; unmatched junction bases: 9. CDR3 size: 17 residues. Per germline, CDR1 MDHEN and CDR2 SYDVKM.

The chain's CDR3 is CAWSVMRSYEQYF. The CDR3 DNA reads TGTGCCTGGAGTGTTATGAGATCCTACGAGCAGTACTTC. This sequence joins TRBV30 and TRBJ2-7; D uncertain. With 0 bases removed from V and 1 base from J, the gap between germline ends came to 7 bases. The CDR3 extends over 13 amino acids. Germline V CDR1 and CDR2: GTSNPN, SVGIG (reference sequence).

J is TRBJ2-3 and V is TRBV7-6; 10 bases map to TRBD2. V lost 2 bases and J lost 1; bases outside the gene matches: 12. This CDR3 is 19 amino acids long. Per germline, CDR1 SGHVS and CDR2 FNYEAQ. CDR3 sequence: CASSLRASGRAAGTDTQYF. The DNA of the CDR3 is TGTGCCAGCAGCTTAAGAGCGAGCGGGAGGGCCGCTGGCACAGATACGCAGTATTTT.

This clone showed up just a few times. Here the CDR3 reads CASSWASGSYEQYF. CDR3 sequence (DNA): TGTGCCAGTAGCTGGGCTAGCGGGAGCTACGAGCAGTACTTC. The chain links TRBV19 to TRBJ2-7; 10 bases map to TRBD2. Trimming at V came to 6 bases and at J to 3 bases, leaving 5 bases not matched to a gene. The CDR3 sequence is 14 residues long. From germline, CDR1 is LNHDA and CDR2 SQIVND (reference sequence).

This clone was found once. The chain uses TRBV24-1 and TRBJ2-3, with 9 bases aligning to TRBD1. From germline, CDR1 is KGHDR and CDR2 SFDVKD. V shed 5 bases and J 6 bases; nucleotides not matched to a gene: 11. The CDR3 is 16 residues long. CDR3 nucleotides: TGTGCCACCAGTGCTCCCGGGACAGGGTCAAGGGATACGCAGTATTTT. Translation: CATSAPGTGSRDTQYF.

This sequence joins TRBV4-1 and TRBJ2-5; D is unclear. V gave up 1 base and J gave up 7 bases, with 13 bases separating them. The CDR3 covers 14 residues. Per germline, CDR1 MGHRA and CDR2 YSYEKL. The CDR3 spells CASSQVGQKRTQYF. For the CDR3, the DNA is TGCGCCAGCAGCCAAGTGGGCCAGAAAAGGACCCAGTACTTC.

This clone has more than one count but fewer than ten. This chain connects TRBV7-9 to TRBJ2-7; possibly TRBD1 for D (6 bases). In germline, CDR1 is SEHNR, CDR2 FQNEAQ (reference sequence). This CDR3 is built from 12 residues. The V end lost 5 bases, the J end lost 6 bases, and 11 bases lay between the germline ends. The CDR3 is CASSAQGVEQYF. CDR3 in DNA: TGTGCCAGCAGCGCACAGGGTGTCGAGCAGTACTTC.

The chain uses TRBV30 and TRBJ1-5; TRBD1 might be the D (5 bases). CDR1 GTSNPN and CDR2 SVGIG come from the germline V gene (reference sequence). There are 15 residues in the CDR3. V lost 0 bases to trimming and J lost 6 bases, with 15 bases between them. The CDR3 nucleotides read TGTGCCTGGAGTGTAGGAGGACATCAGGCTCAGCCCCAGCATTTT. Its translation: CAWSVGGHQAQPQHF.

This chain connects TRBV30 to TRBJ1-4, with D possibly TRBD1 on 6 matching bases. V was shortened by 2 bases and J by 10 bases, with 14 bases between the two germline ends. There are 13 residues in the CDR3. From germline, CDR1 is GTSNPN and CDR2 SVGIG (reference sequence). The CDR3 loop is CAWSPGDLGKLFF. In DNA form, the CDR3 reads TGTGCCTGGAGTCCAGGGGATTTGGGAAAACTGTTTTTT.

This clone has just one count. This sequence joins TRBV14 and TRBJ1-1; D uncertain. Trimming stripped 4 bases from V and 8 bases from J, with 11 bases between. Germline-derived CDR1 and CDR2 are SGHDN and FVKESK. This CDR3 comprises 12 residues. Here the CDR3 DNA reads TGTGCCAGCAGCCGATCGACGGTGGAAGCTTTCTTT. This codes for CASSRSTVEAFF. Full variable domain (missing parts from reference TRBV14 and TRBJ1-1): EAGVTQFPSHSVIEKGQTVTLRCDPISGHDNLYWYRRVMGKEIKFLLHFVKESKQDESGMPNNRFLAERTGGTYSTLKVQPAELEDSGVYFCASSRSTVEAFFGQGTRLTVV.